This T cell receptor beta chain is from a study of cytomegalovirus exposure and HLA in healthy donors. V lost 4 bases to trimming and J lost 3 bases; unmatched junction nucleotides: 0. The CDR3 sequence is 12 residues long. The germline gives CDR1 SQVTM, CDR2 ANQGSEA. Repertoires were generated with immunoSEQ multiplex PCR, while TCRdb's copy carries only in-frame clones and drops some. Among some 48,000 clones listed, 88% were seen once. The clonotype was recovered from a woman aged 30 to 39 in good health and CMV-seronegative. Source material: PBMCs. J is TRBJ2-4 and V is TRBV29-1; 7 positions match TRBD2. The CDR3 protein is CSVGGGKNIQYF. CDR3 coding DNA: TGCAGCGTTGGGGGGGGCAAAAACATTCAGTACTTC.